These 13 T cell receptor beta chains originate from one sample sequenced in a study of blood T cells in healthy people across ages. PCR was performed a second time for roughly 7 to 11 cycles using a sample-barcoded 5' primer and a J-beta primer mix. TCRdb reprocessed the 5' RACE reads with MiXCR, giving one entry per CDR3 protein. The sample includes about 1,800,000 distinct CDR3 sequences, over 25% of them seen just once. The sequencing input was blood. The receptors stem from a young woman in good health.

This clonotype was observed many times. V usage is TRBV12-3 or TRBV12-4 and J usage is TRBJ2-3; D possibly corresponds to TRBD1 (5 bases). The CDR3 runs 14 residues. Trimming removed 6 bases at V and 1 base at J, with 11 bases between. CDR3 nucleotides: TGTGCCAGCAGAAGGGGCGCTGGCACAGATACGCAGTATTTT. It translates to CASRRGAGTDTQYF.

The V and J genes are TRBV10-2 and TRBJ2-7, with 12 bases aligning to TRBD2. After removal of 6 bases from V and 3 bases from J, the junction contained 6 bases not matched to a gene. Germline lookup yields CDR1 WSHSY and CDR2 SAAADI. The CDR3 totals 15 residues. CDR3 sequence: CASSEPGLAGYEQYF. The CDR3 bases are TGCGCCAGCAGCGAGCCGGGACTAGCGGGCTACGAGCAGTACTTC.

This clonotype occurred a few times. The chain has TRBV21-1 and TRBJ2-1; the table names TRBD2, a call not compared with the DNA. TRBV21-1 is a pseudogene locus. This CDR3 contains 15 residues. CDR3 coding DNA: TGTGCCAGCATCCAGGTTAGCGGGGCTTACAATGAGCAGTTCTTC. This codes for CASIQVSGAYNEQFF.

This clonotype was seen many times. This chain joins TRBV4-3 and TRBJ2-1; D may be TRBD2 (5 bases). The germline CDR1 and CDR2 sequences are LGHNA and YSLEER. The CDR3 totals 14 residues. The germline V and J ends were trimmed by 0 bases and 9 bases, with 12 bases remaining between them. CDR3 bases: TGCGCCAGCAGCCAAGATCGGGATTCTATTGAGCAGTTCTTC. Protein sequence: CASSQDRDSIEQFF.

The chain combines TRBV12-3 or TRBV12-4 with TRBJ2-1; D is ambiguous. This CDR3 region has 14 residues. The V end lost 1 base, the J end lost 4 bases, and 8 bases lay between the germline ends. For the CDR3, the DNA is TGTGCCAGCAGTTTAGACACAAATTACAATGAGCAGTTCTTC. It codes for CASSLDTNYNEQFF.

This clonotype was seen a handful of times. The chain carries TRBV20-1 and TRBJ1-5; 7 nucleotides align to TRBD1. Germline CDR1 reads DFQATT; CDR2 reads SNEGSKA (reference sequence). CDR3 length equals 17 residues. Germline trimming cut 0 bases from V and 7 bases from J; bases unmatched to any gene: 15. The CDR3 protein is CSARDSRGDRDLQPQHF. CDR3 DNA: TGCAGTGCTAGAGATTCGCGGGGAGACAGGGATCTCCAGCCCCAGCATTTT.

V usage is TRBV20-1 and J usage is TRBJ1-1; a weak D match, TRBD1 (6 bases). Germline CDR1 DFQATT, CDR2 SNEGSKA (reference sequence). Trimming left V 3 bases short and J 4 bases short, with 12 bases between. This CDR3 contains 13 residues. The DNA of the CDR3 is TGCAGTGCTAGCGGGGGAGGGGGCACTGAAGCTTTCTTT. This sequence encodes CSASGGGGTEAFF.

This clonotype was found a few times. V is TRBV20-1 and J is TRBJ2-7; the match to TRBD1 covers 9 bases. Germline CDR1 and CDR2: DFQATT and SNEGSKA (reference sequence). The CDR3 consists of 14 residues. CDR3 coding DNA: TGCTGTGTCCCAAAGACAGGGGGAGGCTACGAGCAGTACTTC. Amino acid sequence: CCVPKTGGGYEQYF.

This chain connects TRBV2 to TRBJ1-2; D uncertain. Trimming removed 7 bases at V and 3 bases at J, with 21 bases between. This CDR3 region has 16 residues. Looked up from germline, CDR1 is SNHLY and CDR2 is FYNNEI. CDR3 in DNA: TGTGCCAGCAAGTCCTTGAATCCAGAAGAATACTATGGCTACACCTTC. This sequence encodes CASKSLNPEEYYGYTF.

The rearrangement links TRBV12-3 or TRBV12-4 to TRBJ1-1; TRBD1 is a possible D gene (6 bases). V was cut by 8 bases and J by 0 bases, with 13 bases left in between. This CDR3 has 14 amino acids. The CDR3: CASQYRGLNTEAFF. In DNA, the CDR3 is TGTGCCAGCCAATATAGGGGGTTGAACACTGAAGCTTTCTTT.

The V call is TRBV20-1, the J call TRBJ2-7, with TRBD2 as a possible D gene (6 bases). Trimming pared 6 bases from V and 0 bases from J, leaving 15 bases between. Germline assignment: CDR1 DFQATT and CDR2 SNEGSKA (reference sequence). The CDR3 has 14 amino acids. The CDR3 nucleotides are TGCAGTGCCACCACCGGGACTTCCTCCTACGAGCAGTACTTC. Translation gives CSATTGTSSYEQYF.

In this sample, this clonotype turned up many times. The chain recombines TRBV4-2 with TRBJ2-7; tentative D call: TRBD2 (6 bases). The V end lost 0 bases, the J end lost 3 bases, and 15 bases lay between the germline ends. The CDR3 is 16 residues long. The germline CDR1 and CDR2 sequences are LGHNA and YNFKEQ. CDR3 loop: CASSQEISPGGYEQYF. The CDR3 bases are TGTGCCAGCAGCCAAGAAATTTCCCCCGGGGGCTACGAGCAGTACTTC.

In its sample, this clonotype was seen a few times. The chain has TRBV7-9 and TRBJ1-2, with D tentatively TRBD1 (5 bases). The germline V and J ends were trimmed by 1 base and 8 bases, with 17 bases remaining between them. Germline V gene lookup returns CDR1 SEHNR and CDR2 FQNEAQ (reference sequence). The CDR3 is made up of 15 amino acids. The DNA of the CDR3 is TGTGCCAGCAGCTTAGTCCTCATGGGGCATATCGGCTACACCTTC. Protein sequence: CASSLVLMGHIGYTF.